This T cell receptor beta chain was found in a study of blood T cell repertoires in COVID-19. Study as a whole: There were acute and convalescent COVID-19 samples, and they came from the United States, Italy and Spain. The analysed material was cDNA or gDNA that came from T cells, B-cell-depleted T cells, or PBMCs.

This CDR3 has 15 amino acids. As originally analysed: Nucleated cell counts were estimated from reference gene primer amplification. Profiled with immunoSEQ multiplex PCR; TCRdb holds only in-frame clones, not every one. That table is the source of V, J and clone size, and D and trimming were worked out from the DNA. The table has about 36,000 clones, around four fifths seen once. The clonotype originates from a human donor in a cohort sampled during active or convalescent COVID-19. The donor label of this sample is uncertain. The genes are TRBV1 and TRBJ1-2; the D call of TRBD1 is as the table states it, not checked on the DNA. TRBV1 is a documented pseudogene. The sequenced sample consisted of peripheral blood. The DNA for the CDR3 is TGCACCAGCAGCCAAGATGACAGATCTAACTATGGCTACACCTTC. Its protein is CTSSQDDRSNYGYTF.